The 15 T cell receptor beta chains reported below all come from one sample, sequenced in a study of shared clonotypes between healthy human individuals. Method: immunoSEQ multiplex PCR; TCRdb's copy keeps in-frame clones and lacks some. Among about 610,000 clones listed, 95% to 98% were seen once. What was sequenced was naive CD4+ T cells sorted from blood. Subset defined: CD45RA+ positively selected. These receptors all stem from a woman aged 25 to 39 in good health.

The V gene is TRBV5-4, the J gene TRBJ1-3; no firm D call. Trimming took 0 bases from V and 4 from J, leaving 8 bases between them. From germline, CDR1 is SGHNT and CDR2 YYREEE (reference sequence). The CDR3 runs to 14 residues. As DNA, the CDR3 is TGTGCCAGCAGCTTGGGGGGAGAGGGAAACACCATATATTTT. This gives the protein CASSLGGEGNTIYF.

Note on this clone: Relative to the germline gene, one junction end is altered; a read error may explain this. V and J are TRBV10-1 and TRBJ2-2; 9 bases are shared with TRBD2. CDR3 size: 16 residues. Germline lookup yields CDR1 WNHNN and CDR2 SYGVQD (reference sequence). DNA for the CDR3: TGCGCCAGCAGTGACTTGGAGCGGGAGGAACACCGGGGAGCTGTTTTT. Translated: CASSDLEREEHRGAVF.

CDR3 sequence (DNA): TGTGCCAGCAGCTATGGGACAGGGGGCGAGTGGTCCTTAATCAATGAGCAGTTCTTC. This codes for CASSYGTGGEWSLINEQFF. This chain connects TRBV7-8 to TRBJ2-1, with 12 positions matching TRBD1. V shed 4 bases and J 6 bases; nucleotides not matched to a gene: 16. The CDR3 totals 19 residues. Germline CDR1 SGHVS, CDR2 FQNEAQ.

This rearrangement joins TRBV6-5 to TRBJ2-1, with 7 bases aligning to TRBD2. Losses at the gene ends were 2 bases for V and 8 bases for J; bases not matched to a gene: 6. The CDR3 sequence is 14 residues long. Germline V CDR1 and CDR2: MNHEY, SVGAGI. CDR3 in amino acids: CASSYAGTNYEQFF. The CDR3 coding sequence is TGTGCCAGCAGTTACGCCGGGACTAATTATGAGCAGTTCTTC.

The chain is built from TRBV11-2 and TRBJ2-5; TRBD2 aligns across 14 bases. With the DNA end fitting TRBJ2-7 better, the J assignment may be wrong. CDR3 length equals 16 residues. Looked up from germline, CDR1 is SGHAT and CDR2 is FQNNGV. The CDR3 loop is CASSPGTSGSPYEQYF. CDR3 nucleotide sequence: TGTGCCAGCAGCCCAGGGACTAGCGGGAGCCCCTACGAGCAGTACTTC.

The CDR3 region is CASSLSSSGSSNTGELFF. In DNA, the CDR3 is TGCGCCAGCAGCTTGAGTTCTAGCGGGAGCTCGAACACCGGGGAGCTGTTTTTT. The chain carries TRBV5-1 and TRBJ2-2, with 10 bases matching TRBD2. Per the germline V gene, CDR1 is SGHRS and CDR2 is YFSETQ. V gave up 1 base and J gave up 0 bases; unmatched junction bases: 6. The CDR3 length is 18 residues.

The chain joins TRBV29-1 to TRBJ1-1; no clear D gene. CDR3 size: 11 residues. The V gene lost 8 bases and the J gene lost 0 bases, with 7 bases spanning the gap. Germline V CDR1 and CDR2: SQVTM, ANQGSEA. CDR3 sequence (DNA): TGCAGCCACCGTGTGAACACTGAAGCTTTCTTT. Amino acid sequence: CSHRVNTEAFF.

The rearrangement uses TRBV5-1 and TRBJ2-2; D might be TRBD2 (5 bases). The CDR3 has 14 residues. V lost 2 bases and J 5 bases, leaving 10 bases between the germline ends. Germline V CDR1 and CDR2: SGHRS, YFSETQ. CDR3 in amino acids: CASSLWEPTGELFF. The DNA of the CDR3 is TGCGCCAGCAGCTTATGGGAGCCAACCGGGGAGCTGTTTTTT.

This clone has more than one count but fewer than ten. The V gene is TRBV28, the J gene TRBJ1-5; 7 nucleotides match TRBD1. The CDR3 contains 14 residues. From germline, CDR1 is MDHEN and CDR2 SYDVKM. With 6 bases clipped from V and 7 bases from J, the junction kept 9 bases outside the gene matches. The CDR3 loop reads CASSLDREGQPQHF. The CDR3 DNA sequence: TGTGCCAGCAGCCTCGACAGGGAAGGGCAGCCCCAGCATTTT.

V gene TRBV9 combines with J gene TRBJ2-6; no reliable D call. Per the germline V gene, CDR1 is SGDLS and CDR2 is YYNGEE. V lost 7 bases and J 1 base, leaving 12 bases between the germline ends. This CDR3 is 15 amino acids long. The chain's CDR3 is CASVGRASGANVLTF. The CDR3 DNA reads TGTGCCAGCGTCGGACGGGCGTCTGGGGCCAACGTCCTGACTTTC.

The chain recombines TRBV5-4 with TRBJ1-1; 9 bases agree with TRBD1. The CDR3 loop spans 15 amino acids. The J segment lost 1 base and the V segment lost 5 bases, leaving 6 bases of the junction unmatched. Germline assignment: CDR1 SGHNT and CDR2 YYREEE (reference sequence). CDR3 in DNA: TGTGCCAGCAGTTCCCCGGGACAGGGGAACACTGAAGCTTTCTTT. Translating gives CASSSPGQGNTEAFF.

Remarks on this clone: The same CDR3 is also encoded by other DNA sequences in this sample. The chain is built from TRBV19 and TRBJ2-3; D call uncertain. This CDR3 spans 13 amino acids. Deletions cut 1 base from V and 1 base from J, with 3 bases between. Germline CDR1 LNHDA, CDR2 SQIVND (reference sequence). CDR3 amino acids: CASSIGGTDTQYF. The DNA of the CDR3 is TGTGCCAGTAGTATAGGGGGCACAGATACGCAGTATTTT.

The rearrangement uses TRBV29-1 and TRBJ2-1; TRBD2 aligns across 9 bases. CDR1 is SQVTM and CDR2 is ANQGSEA in the germline V gene. Trimming at V came to 4 bases and at J to 7 bases, leaving 11 bases not matched to a gene. This CDR3 comprises 15 residues. The CDR3 bases are TGCAGCGTTGGACAGGGAGCGGGAGGTTTGAATGAGCAGTTCTTC. Translation: CSVGQGAGGLNEQFF.

This chain joins TRBV7-9 and TRBJ2-5; D is perhaps TRBD1 or TRBD2 (6 bases each). Germline V CDR1 and CDR2: SEHNR, FQNEAQ (reference sequence). Trimming removed 2 bases at V and 1 base at J, with 11 bases between. This CDR3 is 15 amino acids long. The chain's CDR3 is CASSLKGGSQETQYF. The CDR3 DNA sequence: TGTGCCAGCAGCTTAAAGGGGGGTTCCCAAGAGACCCAGTACTTC.

The V and J genes are TRBV19 and TRBJ1-5; 9 nucleotides agree with TRBD1. The trim removed 8 bases at V and 7 bases at J, leaving 9 bases unmatched. The CDR3 runs 14 residues. Looked up from germline, CDR1 is LNHDA and CDR2 is SQIVND (reference sequence). CDR3 nucleotide sequence: TGTGCCAGTTCCGGGACAGGGAGGAGGCAGCCCCAGCATTTT. This encodes CASSGTGRRQPQHF.